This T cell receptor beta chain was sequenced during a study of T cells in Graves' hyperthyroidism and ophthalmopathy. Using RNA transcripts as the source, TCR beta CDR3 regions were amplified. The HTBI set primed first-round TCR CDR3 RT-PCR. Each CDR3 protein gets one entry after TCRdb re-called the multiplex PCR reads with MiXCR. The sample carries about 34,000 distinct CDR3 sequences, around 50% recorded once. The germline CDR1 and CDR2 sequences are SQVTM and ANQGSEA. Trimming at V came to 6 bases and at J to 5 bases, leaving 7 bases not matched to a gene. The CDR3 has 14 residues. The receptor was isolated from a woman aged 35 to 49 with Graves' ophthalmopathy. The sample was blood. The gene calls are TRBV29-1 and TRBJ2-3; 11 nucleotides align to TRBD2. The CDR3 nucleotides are TGCAGCGTAGTAGTAGCGGGAGGGAAAGATACGCAGTATTTT. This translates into CSVVVAGGKDTQYF.